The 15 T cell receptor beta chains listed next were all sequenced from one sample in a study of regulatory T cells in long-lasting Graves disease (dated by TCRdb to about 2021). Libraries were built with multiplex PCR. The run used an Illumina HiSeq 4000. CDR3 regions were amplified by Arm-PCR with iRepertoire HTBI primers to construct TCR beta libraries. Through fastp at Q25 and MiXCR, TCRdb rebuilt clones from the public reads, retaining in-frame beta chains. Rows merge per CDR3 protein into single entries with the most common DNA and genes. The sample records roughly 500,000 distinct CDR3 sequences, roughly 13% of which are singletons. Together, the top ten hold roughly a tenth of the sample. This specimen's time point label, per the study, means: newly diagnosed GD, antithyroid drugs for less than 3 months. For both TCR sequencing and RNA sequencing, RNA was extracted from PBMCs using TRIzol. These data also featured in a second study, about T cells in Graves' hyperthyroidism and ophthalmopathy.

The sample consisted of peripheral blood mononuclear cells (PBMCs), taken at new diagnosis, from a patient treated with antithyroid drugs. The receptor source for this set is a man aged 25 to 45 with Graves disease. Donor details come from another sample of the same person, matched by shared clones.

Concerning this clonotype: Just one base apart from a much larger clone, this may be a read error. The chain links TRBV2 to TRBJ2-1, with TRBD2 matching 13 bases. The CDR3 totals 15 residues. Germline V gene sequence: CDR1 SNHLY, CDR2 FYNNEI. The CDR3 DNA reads TGTGCCAGCAGAAGGACTAGCGGGAGCTACAATGGGCAGTTCTTC. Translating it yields CASRRTSGSYNGQFF.

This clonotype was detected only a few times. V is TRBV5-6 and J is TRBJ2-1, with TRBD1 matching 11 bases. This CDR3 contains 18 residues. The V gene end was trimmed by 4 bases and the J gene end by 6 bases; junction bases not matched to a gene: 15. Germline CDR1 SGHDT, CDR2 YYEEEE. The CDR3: CASSPRTGGYPPRNEQFF. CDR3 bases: TGTGCCAGCAGCCCGAGGACAGGGGGCTACCCCCCTCGCAATGAGCAGTTCTTC.

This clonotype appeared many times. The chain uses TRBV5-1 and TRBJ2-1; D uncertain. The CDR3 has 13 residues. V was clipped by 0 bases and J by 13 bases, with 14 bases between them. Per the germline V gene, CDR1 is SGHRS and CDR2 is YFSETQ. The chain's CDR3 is CASSLGSGRGQFF. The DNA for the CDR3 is TGCGCCAGCAGCTTGGGCTCTGGGCGTGGCCAGTTCTTC.

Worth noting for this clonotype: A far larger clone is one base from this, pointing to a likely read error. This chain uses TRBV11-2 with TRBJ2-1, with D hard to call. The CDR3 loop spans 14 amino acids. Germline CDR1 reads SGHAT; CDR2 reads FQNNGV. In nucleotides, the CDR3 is TGTGCCGGCAGCTTAGGGCCGACCATGAATGAGCAGTTCTTC. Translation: CAGSLGPTMNEQFF.

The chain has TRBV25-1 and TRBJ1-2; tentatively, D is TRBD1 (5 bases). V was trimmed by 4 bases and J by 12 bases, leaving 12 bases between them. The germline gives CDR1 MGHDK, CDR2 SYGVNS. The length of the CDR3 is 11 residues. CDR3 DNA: TGTGCCAGCAGTGGGGGTCGGGGCCACACCTTC. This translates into CASSGGRGHTF.

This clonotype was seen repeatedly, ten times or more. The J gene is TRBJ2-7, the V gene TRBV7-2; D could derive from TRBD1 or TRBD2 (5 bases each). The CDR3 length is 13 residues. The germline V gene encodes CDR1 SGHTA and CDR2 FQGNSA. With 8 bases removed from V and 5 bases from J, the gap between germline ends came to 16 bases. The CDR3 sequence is CASRRDQGDEQYF. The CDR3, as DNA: TGTGCCAGCCGCAGGGATCAGGGAGACGAGCAGTACTTC.

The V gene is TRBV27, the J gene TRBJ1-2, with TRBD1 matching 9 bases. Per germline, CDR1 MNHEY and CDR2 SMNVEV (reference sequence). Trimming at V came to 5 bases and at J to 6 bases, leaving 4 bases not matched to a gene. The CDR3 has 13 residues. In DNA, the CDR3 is TGTGCCAGCAGTGACAGGGGGATCAATGGCTACACCTTC. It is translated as CASSDRGINGYTF.

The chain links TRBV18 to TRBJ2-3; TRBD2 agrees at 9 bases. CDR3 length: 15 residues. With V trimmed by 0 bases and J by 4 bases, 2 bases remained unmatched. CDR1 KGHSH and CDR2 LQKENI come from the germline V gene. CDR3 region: CASSPPAGGPDTQYF. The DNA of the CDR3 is TGTGCCAGCTCACCACCGGCGGGAGGGCCAGATACGCAGTATTTT.

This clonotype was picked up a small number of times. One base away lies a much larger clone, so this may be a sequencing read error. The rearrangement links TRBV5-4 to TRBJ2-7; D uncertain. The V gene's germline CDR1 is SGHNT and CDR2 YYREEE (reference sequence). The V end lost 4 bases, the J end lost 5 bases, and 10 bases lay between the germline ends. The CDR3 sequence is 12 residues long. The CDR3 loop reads CASSLDAHEQYF. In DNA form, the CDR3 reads TGTGCCAGCAGCCTGGACGCCCACGAGCAGTACTTC.

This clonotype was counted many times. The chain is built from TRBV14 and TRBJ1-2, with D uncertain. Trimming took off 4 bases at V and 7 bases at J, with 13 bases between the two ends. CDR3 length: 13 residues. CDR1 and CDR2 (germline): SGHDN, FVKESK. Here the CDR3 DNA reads TGTGCCAGCAGCCCTGACCGACGCCGTGGCTACACCTTC. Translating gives CASSPDRRRGYTF.

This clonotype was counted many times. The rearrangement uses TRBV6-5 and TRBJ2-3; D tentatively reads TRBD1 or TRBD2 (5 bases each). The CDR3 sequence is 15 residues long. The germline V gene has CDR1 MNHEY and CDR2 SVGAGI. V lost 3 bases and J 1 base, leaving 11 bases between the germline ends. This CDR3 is CASSYRDHRTDTQYF. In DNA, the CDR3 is TGTGCCAGCAGTTATAGGGACCATCGCACAGATACGCAGTATTTT.

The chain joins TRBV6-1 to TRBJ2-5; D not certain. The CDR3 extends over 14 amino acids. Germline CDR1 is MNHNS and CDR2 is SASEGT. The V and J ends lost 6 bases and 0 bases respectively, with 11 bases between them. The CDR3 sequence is CASRAELYQETQYF. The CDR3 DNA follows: TGTGCCAGCAGGGCGGAGTTGTACCAAGAGACCCAGTACTTC.

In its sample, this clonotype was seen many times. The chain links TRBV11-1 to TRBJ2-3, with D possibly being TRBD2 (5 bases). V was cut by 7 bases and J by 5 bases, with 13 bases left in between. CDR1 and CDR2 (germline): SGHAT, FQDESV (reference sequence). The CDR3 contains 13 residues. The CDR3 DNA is TGTGCCAGCACCCTAGCTTTGGGAGATACGCAGTATTTT. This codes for CASTLALGDTQYF.

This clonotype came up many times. This CDR3 reads CASSPTSGRLEQYF. The DNA for the CDR3 is TGCGCCAGCAGCCCTACTAGCGGGAGACTCGAGCAGTACTTC. The rearrangement links TRBV5-1 to TRBJ2-7; TRBD2 aligns across 11 bases. With V trimmed by 4 bases and J by 6 bases, 6 bases remained unmatched. The CDR3 is made up of 14 amino acids. Germline CDR1 and CDR2: SGHRS and YFSETQ.

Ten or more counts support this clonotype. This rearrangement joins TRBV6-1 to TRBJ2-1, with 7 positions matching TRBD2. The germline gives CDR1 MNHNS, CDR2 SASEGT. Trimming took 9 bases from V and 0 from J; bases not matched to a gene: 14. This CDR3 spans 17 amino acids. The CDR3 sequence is CASALLAGGSSYNEQFF. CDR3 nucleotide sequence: TGTGCCAGTGCCCTTTTAGCTGGCGGGAGCTCCTACAATGAGCAGTTCTTC.